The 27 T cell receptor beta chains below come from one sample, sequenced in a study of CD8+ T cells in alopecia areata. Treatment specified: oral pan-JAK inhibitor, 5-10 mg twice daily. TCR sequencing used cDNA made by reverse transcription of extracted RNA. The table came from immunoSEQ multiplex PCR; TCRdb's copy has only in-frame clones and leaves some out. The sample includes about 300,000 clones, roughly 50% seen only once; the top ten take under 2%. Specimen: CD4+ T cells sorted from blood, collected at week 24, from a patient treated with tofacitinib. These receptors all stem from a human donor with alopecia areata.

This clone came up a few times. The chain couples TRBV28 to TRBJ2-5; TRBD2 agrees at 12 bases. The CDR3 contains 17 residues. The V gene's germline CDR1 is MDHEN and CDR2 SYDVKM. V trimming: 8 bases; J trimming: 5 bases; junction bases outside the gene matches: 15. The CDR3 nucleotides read TGTGCCAGCTCATCGGCTTCTCTAGCGGGGGGGCCGGAGACCCAGTACTTC. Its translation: CASSSASLAGGPETQYF.

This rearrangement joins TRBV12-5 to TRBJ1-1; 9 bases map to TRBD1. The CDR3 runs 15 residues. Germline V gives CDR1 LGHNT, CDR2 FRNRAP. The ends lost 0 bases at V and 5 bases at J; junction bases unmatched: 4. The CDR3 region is CASGLVRDRETEAFF. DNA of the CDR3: TGTGCTAGTGGTTTGGTAAGGGACAGGGAAACTGAAGCTTTCTTT. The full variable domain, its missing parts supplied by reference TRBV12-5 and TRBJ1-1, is DARVTQTPRHKVTEMGQEVTMRCQPILGHNTVFWYRQTMMQGLELLAYFRNRAPLDDSGMPKDRFSAEMPDATLATLKIQPSEPRDSAVYFCASGLVRDRETEAFFGQGTRLTVV.

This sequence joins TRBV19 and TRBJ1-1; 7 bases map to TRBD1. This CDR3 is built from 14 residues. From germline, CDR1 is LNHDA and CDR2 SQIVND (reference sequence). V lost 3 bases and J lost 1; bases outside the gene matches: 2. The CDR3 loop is CASSMTGQNTEAFF. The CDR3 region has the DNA TGTGCCAGTAGTATGACAGGGCAGAACACTGAAGCTTTCTTT.

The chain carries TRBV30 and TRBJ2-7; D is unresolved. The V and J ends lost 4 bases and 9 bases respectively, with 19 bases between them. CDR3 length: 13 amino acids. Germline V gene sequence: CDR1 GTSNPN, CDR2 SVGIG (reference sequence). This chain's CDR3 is CAWTGSLPSPQYF. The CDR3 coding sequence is TGTGCCTGGACCGGCAGTCTTCCAAGCCCGCAGTACTTC.

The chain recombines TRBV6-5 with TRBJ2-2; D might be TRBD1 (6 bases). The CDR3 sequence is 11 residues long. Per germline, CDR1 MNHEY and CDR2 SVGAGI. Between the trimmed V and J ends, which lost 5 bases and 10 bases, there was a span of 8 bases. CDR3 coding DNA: TGTGCCAGCAGTAGGGGGAAGGAGCTGTTTTTT. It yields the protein CASSRGKELFF.

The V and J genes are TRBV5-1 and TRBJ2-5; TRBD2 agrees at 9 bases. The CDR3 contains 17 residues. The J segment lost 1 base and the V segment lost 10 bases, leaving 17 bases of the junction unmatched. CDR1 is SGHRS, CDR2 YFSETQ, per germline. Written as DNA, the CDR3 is TGCGCCGGAGGGCGGGTAGCGGGGGAACTCTCCCAAGAGACCCAGTACTTC. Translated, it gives CAGGRVAGELSQETQYF. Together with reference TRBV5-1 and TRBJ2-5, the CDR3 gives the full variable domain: KAGVTQTPRYLIKTRGQQVTLSCSPISGHRSVSWYQQTPGQGLQFLFEYFSETQRNKGNFPGRFSGRQFSNSRSEMNVSTLELGDSALYLCAGGRVAGELSQETQYFGPGTRLLVL.

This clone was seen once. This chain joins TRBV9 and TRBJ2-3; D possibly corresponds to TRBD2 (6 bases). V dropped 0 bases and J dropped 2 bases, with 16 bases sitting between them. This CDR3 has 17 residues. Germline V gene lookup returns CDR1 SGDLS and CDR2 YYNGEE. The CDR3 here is CASSVGPRAGITDTQYF. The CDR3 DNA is TGTGCCAGCAGCGTAGGACCTAGGGCGGGAATCACAGATACGCAGTATTTT.

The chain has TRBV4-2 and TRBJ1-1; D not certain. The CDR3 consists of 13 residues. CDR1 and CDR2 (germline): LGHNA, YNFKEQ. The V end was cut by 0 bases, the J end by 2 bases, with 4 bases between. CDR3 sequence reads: CASSQDGNTEAFF. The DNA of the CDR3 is TGTGCCAGCAGCCAAGACGGAAACACTGAAGCTTTCTTT.

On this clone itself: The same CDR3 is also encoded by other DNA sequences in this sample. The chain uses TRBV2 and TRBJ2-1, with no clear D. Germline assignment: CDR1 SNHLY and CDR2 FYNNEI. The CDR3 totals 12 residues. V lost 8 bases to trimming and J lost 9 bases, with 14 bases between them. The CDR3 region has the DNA TGTGCCAGCTCTGTGGATCGGAGTGAGCAGTTCTTC. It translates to CASSVDRSEQFF.

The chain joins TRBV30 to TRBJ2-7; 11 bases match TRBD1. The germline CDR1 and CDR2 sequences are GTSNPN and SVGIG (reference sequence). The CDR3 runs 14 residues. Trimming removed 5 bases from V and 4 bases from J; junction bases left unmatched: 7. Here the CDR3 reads CAWLPGQGVYEQYF. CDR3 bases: TGTGCCTGGCTACCGGGACAGGGGGTTTACGAGCAGTACTTC.

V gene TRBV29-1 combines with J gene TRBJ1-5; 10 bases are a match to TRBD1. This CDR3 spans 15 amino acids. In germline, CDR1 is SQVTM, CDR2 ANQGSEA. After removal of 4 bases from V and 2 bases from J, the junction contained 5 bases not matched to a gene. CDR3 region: CSVGQGAGGNQPQHF. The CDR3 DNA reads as TGCAGCGTTGGACAGGGGGCAGGTGGCAATCAGCCCCAGCATTTT.

CDR3 in amino acids: CASSQAFGQGTHGYTF. The CDR3 DNA sequence: TGCGCCAGCAGCCAAGCTTTTGGACAGGGCACGCATGGCTACACCTTC. V usage is TRBV4-3 and J usage is TRBJ1-2; TRBD1 matches at 8 bases. The CDR3 sequence is 16 residues long. Germline CDR1 reads LGHNA; CDR2 reads YSLEER. The V segment lost 1 base and the J segment 6 bases; nucleotides outside the gene matches: 10.

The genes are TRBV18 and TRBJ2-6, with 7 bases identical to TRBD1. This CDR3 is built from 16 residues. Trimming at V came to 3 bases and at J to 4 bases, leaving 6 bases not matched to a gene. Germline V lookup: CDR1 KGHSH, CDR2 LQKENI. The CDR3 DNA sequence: TGTGCCAGCTCACCCCCGACAGGGACCGGGGCCAACGTCCTGACTTTC. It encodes CASSPPTGTGANVLTF.

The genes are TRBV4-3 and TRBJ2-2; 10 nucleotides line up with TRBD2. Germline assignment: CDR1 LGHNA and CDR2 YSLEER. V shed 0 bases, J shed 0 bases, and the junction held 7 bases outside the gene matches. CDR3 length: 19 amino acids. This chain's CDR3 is CASSQDPLAGVANTGELFF. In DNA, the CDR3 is TGCGCCAGCAGCCAAGATCCGCTAGCGGGGGTGGCGAACACCGGGGAGCTGTTTTTT.

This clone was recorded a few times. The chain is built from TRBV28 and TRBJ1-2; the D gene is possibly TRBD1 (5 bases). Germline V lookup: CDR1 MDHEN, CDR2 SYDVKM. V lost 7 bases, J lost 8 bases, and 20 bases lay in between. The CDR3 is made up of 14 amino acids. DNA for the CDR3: TGTGCCAGCATCTCCCAGGGAGGGAGAAGAGGCTACACCTTC. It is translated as CASISQGGRRGYTF.

The CDR3 region is CASSYGRGRSNQPQHF. The CDR3 DNA reads as TGTGCCAGCAGTTACGGGCGGGGTAGAAGCAATCAGCCCCAGCATTTT. The chain links TRBV6-6 to TRBJ1-5; D call uncertain. Trimming pared 2 bases from V and 1 base from J, leaving 12 bases between. The germline V gene encodes CDR1 MNHNY and CDR2 SVGAGI (reference sequence). The CDR3 totals 16 residues.

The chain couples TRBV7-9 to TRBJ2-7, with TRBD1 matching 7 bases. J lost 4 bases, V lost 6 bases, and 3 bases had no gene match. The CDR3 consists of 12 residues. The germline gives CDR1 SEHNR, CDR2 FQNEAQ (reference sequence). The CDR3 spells CASRGDSYEQYF. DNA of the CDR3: TGTGCCAGCAGAGGGGACAGTTACGAGCAGTACTTC.

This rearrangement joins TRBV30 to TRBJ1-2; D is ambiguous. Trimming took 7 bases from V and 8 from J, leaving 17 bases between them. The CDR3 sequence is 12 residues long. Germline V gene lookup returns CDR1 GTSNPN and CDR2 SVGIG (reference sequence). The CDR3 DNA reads TGTGCCTCCCGCCTAGCTCAGAGGGGCTACACCTTC. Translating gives CASRLAQRGYTF. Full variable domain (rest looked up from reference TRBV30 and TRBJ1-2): SQTIHQWPATLVQPVGSPLSLECTVEGTSNPNLYWYRQAAGRGLQLLFYSVGIGQISSEVPQNLSASRPQDRQFILSSKKLLLSDSGFYLCASRLAQRGYTFGSGTRLTVV.

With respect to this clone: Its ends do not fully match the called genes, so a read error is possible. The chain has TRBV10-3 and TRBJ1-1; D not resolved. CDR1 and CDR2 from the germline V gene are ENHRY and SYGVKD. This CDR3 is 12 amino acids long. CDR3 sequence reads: CAISESHTEAFF. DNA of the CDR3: TGTGCCATCAGTGAGTCTCACACCGAAGCTTTCTTT.

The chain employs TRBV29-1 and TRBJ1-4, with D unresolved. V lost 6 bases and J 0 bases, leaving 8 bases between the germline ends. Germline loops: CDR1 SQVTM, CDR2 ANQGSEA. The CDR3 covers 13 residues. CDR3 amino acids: CSVMSPTNEKLFF. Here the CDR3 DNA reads TGCAGCGTGATGTCTCCAACTAATGAAAAACTGTTTTTT.

The CDR3, as DNA: TGTGCCAGCACCCCTTCAGGCCTCGGGACTGAAGCTTTCTTT. It yields the protein CASTPSGLGTEAFF. V usage is TRBV2 and J usage is TRBJ1-1; D is ambiguous. The germline V gene encodes CDR1 SNHLY and CDR2 FYNNEI. Between the trimmed V and J ends, which lost 7 bases and 5 bases, there was a span of 17 bases. This CDR3 has 14 amino acids.

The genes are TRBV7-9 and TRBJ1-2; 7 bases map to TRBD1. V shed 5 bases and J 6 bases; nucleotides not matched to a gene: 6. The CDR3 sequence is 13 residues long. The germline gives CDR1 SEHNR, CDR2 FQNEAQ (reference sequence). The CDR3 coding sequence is TGTGCCAGCAGCCGTTTCACAGGGGATGGCTACACCTTC. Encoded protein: CASSRFTGDGYTF.

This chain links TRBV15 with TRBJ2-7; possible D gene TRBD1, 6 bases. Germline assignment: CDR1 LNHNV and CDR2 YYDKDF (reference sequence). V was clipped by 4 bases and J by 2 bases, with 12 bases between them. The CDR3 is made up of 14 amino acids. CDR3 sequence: CATSKKTGPYEQYF. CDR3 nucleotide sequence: TGTGCCACCAGCAAAAAGACAGGTCCCTACGAGCAGTACTTC.

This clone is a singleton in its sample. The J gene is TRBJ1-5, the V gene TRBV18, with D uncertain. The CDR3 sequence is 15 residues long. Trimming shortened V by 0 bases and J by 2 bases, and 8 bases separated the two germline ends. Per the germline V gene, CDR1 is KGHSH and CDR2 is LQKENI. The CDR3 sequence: CASSPPGRGNQPQHF. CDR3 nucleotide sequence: TGTGCCAGCTCACCACCGGGCCGGGGCAATCAGCCCCAGCATTTT.

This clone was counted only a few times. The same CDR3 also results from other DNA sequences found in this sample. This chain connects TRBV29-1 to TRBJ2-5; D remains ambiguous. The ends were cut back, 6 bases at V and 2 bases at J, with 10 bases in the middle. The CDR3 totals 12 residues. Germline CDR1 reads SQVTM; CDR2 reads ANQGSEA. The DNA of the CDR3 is TGCAGCGTAAGGGCCGGACAAGAGACCCAGTACTTC. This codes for CSVRAGQETQYF.

The CDR3 DNA is TGTGCCAGCAGCGTTTGGGGCAGCTCGGGGGAGCAGTACTTC. Its translation is CASSVWGSSGEQYF. The gene calls are TRBV9 and TRBJ2-7; D assignment may be TRBD1 or TRBD2 (5 bases each). Germline CDR1 reads SGDLS; CDR2 reads YYNGEE. The CDR3 has 14 amino acids. V was cut by 2 bases and J by 7 bases, with 16 bases left in between. The whole variable domain, remainder taken from reference TRBV9 and TRBJ2-7, is DSGVTQTPKHLITATGQRVTLRCSPRSGDLSVYWYQQSLDQGLQFLIQYYNGEERAKGNILERFSAQQFPDLHSELNLSSLELGDSALYFCASSVWGSSGEQYFGPGTRLTVT.

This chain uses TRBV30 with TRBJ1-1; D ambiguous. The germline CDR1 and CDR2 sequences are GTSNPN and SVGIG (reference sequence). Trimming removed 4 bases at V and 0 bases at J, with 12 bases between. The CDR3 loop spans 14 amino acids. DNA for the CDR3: TGTGCCTGGATTTCCCGGGTAGTGAACACTGAAGCTTTCTTT. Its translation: CAWISRVVNTEAFF.